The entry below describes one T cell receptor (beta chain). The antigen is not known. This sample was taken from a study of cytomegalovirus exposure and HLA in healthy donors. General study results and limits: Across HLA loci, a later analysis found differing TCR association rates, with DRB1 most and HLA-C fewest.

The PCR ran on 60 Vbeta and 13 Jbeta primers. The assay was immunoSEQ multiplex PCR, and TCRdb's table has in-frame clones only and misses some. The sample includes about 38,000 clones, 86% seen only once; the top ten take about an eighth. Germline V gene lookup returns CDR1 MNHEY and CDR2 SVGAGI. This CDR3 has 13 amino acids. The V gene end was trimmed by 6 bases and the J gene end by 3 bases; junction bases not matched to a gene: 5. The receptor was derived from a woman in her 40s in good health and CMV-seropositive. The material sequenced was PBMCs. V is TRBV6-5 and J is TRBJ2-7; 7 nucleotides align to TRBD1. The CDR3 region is CASSRDRDYEQYF. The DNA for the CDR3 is TGTGCCAGCAGCAGGGACAGAGACTACGAGCAGTACTTC.